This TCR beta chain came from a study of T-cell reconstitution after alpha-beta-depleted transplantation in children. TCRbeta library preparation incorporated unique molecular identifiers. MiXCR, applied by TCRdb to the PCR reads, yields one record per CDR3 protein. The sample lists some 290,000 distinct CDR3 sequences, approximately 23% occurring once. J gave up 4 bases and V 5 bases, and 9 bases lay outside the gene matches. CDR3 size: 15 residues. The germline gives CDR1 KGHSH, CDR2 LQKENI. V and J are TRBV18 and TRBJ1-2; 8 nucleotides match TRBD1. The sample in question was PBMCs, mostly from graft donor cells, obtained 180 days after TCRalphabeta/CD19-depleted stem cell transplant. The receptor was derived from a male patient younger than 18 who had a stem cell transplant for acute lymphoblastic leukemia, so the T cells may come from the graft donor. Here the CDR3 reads CASSAIQGVGYGYTF. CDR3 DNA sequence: TGTGCCAGCTCAGCGATACAGGGGGTGGGCTATGGCTACACCTTC.